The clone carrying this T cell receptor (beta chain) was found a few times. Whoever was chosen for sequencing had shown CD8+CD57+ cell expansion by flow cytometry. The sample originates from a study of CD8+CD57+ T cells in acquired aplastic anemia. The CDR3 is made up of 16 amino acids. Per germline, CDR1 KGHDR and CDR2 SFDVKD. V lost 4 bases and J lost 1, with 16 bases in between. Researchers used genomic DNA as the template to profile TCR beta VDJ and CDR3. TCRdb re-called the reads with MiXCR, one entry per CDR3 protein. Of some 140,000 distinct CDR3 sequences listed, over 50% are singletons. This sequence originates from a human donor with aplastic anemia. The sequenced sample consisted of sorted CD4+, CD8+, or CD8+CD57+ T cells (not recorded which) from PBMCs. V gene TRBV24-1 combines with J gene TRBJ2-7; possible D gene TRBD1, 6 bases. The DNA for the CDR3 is TGTGCCACCAGTGACGCCCTGACAGGACCTTCCTACGAGCAGTACTTC. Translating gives CATSDALTGPSYEQYF.